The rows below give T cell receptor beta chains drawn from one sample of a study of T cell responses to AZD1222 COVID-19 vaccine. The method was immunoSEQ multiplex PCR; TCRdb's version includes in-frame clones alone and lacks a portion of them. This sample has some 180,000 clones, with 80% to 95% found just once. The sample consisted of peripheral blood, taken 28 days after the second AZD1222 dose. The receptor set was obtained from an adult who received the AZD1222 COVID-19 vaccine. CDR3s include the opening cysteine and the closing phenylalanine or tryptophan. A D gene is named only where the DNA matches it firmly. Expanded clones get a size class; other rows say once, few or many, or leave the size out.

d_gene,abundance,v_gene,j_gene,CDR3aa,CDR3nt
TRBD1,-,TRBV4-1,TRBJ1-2,CASSQNPGTGRGNYGYTF,TGCGCCAGCAGCCAGAACCCCGGGACAGGGCGAGGGAACTATGGCTACACCTTC
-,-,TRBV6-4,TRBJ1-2,CASNRHYGYTF,TGTGCCAGCAACAGGCACTATGGCTACACCTTC
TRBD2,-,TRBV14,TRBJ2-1,CASSHRFSGSPHNEQFF,TGTGCCAGCAGCCACCGCTTTAGCGGGAGCCCCCACAATGAGCAGTTCTTC
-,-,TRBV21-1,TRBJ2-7,CASSPRPGHEQYF,TGTGCCAGCAGCCCCCGGCCCGGCCACGAGCAGTACTTC
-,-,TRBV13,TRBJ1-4,CASSPRGGNNEKLFF,TGTGCCAGCAGCCCTCGAGGAGGGAATAATGAAAAACTGTTTTTT
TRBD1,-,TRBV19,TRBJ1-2,CASIDVGQGIYGYTF,TGTGCCAGTATCGACGTGGGACAGGGGATCTATGGCTACACCTTC
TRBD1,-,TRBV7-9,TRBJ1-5,CASSLSGRGLDQPQHF,TGTGCCAGCAGCTTATCGGGCAGGGGGTTGGATCAGCCCCAGCATTTT
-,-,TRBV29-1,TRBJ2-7,CSVDGPSYEQYF,TGCAGCGTTGACGGGCCGTCCTACGAGCAGTACTTC
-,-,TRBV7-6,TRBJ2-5,CASSHLRGRETQYF,TGTGCCAGCAGCCATTTACGGGGTAGGGAGACCCAGTACTTC
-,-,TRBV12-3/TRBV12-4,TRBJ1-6,CASRGTENSPLHF,TGTGCCAGCAGGGGCACTGAGAATTCACCCCTCCACTTT
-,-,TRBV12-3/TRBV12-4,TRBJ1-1,CASNRVLNTEAFF,TGTGCCAGCAACAGGGTTCTGAACACTGAAGCTTTCTTT
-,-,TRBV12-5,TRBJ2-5,CASGVDTWYQETQYF,TGTGCTAGTGGGGTGGACACTTGGTACCAAGAGACCCAGTACTTC
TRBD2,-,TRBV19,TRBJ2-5,CASTTGGVETQYF,TGTGCCAGTACGACGGGAGGGGTAGAGACCCAGTACTTC
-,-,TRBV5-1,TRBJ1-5,CASSPVPSGGSNQPQHF,TGCGCCAGCAGCCCCGTCCCTTCTGGGGGGAGCAATCAGCCCCAGCATTTT
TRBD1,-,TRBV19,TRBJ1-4,CASSMGQGRGATNEKLFF,TGTGCCAGTAGTATGGGACAGGGGAGAGGGGCAACTAATGAAAAACTGTTTTTT
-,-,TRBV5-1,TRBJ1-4,CASSYQGATNEKLFF,TGCGCCAGCAGCTACCAGGGTGCAACTAATGAAAAACTGTTTTTT
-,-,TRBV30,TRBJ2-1,CAWDPSGNNEQFF,TGTGCCTGGGACCCCTCGGGGAACAATGAGCAGTTCTTC
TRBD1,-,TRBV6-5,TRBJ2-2,CASSYFGTGKTGELFF,TGTGCCAGCAGTTACTTCGGGACAGGGAAGACCGGGGAGCTGTTTTTT
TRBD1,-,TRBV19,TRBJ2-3,CASSMDRAVTDTQYF,TGTGCCAGTAGTATGGACAGGGCAGTCACAGATACGCAGTATTTT
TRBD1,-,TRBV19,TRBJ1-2,CASSINGNRGSYGYTF,TGTGCCAGTAGTATCAACGGGAACAGGGGTTCCTATGGCTACACCTTC
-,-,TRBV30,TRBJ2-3,CAWSTSGARTQYF,TGTGCCTGGAGTACTTCAGGGGCCCGCACGCAGTATTTT
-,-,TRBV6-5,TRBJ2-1,CASSLDRSSYNEQFF,TGTGCCAGCAGTCTAGACAGGAGCTCCTACAATGAGCAGTTCTTC
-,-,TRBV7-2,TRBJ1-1,CASSKWTPEAFF,TGTGCCAGCAGCAAGTGGACACCTGAAGCTTTCTTT
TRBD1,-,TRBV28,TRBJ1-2,CASSLTGTVYGYTF,TGTGCCAGCAGTTTAACCGGGACAGTATATGGCTACACCTTC
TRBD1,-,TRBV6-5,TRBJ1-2,CASSLGQGRKNGYTF,TGTGCCAGCTCGTTGGGACAGGGAAGGAAGAATGGCTACACCTTC
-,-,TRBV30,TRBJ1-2,CAWVGDNYGYTF,TGTGCCTGGGTGGGAGACAACTATGGCTACACCTTC
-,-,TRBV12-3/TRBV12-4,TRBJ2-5,CASGDLGTQYF,TGTGCCAGCGGGGACCTCGGGACCCAGTACTTC
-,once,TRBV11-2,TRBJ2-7,CASSLSGDGQYF,TGTGCCAGCAGCTTGAGCGGCGACGGGCAGTACTTC
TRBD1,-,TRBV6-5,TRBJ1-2,CASSSGQGVYGYTF,TGTGCCAGCAGCTCCGGACAGGGCGTCTATGGCTACACCTTC
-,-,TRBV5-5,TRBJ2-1,CASSSLRGSGLDEQFF,TGTGCCAGCAGCTCCTTAAGGGGGAGTGGTTTGGATGAGCAGTTCTTC
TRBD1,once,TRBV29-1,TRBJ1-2,CSGGQGAHYGYTF,TGCAGCGGGGGACAGGGGGCGCACTATGGCTACACCTTC
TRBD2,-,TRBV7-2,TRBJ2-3,CASSLAGLTDTQYF,TGTGCCAGCAGTTTAGCGGGCCTCACAGATACGCAGTATTTT
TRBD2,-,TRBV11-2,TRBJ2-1,CASAPSGYGDEQFF,TGTGCCAGCGCCCCTAGCGGGTATGGGGATGAGCAGTTCTTC
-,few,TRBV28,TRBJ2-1,CASSFGDFDNEQFF,TGTGCCAGCAGTTTCGGGGATTTCGACAATGAGCAGTTCTTC
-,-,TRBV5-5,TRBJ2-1,CASSASYEQFF,TGTGCCAGCAGCGCTAGCTATGAGCAGTTCTTC
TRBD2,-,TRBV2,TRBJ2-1,CASSARELSYNEQFF,TGTGCCAGCAGTGCGCGGGAGTTATCCTACAATGAGCAGTTCTTC
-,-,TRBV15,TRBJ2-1,CATGGRSSYNEQFF,TGTGCCACCGGAGGTCGGAGCTCCTACAATGAGCAGTTCTTC
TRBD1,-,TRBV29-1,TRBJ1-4,CSVDRGIGKLFF,TGCAGCGTCGACAGGGGGATCGGAAAACTGTTTTTT
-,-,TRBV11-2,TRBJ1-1,CASTPNRGRTEAFF,TGTGCCAGCACCCCCAATAGAGGGAGGACTGAAGCTTTCTTT